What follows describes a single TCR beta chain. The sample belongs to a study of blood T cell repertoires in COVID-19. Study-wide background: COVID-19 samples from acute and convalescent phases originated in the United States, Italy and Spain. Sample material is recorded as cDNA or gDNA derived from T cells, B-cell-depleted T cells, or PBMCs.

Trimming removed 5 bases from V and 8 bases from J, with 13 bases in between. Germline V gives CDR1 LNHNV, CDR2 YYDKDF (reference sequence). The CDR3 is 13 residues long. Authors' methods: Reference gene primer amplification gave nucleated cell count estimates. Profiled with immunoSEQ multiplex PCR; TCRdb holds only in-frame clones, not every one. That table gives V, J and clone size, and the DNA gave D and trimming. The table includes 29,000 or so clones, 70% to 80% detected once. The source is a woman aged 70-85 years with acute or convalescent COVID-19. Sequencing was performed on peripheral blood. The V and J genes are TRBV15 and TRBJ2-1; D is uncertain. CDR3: CATSVTGWDEQFF. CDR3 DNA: TGTGCCACCAGCGTAACCGGGTGGGATGAGCAGTTCTTC.